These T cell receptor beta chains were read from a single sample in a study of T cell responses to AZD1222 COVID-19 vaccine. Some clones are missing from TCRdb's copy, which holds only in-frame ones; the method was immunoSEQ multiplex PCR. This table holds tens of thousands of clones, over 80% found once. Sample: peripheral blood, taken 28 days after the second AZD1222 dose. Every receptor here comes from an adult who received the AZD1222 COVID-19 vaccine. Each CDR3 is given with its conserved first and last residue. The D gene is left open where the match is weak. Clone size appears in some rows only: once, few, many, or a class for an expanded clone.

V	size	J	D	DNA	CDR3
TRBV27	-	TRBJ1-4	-	TGTGCCAGCAGTTTAGGCCCTGGAGAAAAACTGTTTTTT	CASSLGPGEKLFF
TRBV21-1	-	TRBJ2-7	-	TGTGCCAGCAGCAAAGGAGGGAGCGGGAGCGTCTACGAGCAGTACTTC	CASSKGGSGSVYEQYF
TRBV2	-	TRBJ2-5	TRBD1	TGTGCCAGCAGCCCTGACAGGGGGCCCCAAGAGACCCAGTACTTC	CASSPDRGPQETQYF
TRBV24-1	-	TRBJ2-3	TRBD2	TGTGCCACCAGAGGGGCGGGGGCAGATACGCAGTATTTT	CATRGAGADTQYF
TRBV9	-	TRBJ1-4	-	TGTGCCAGCAGCCCAACGGGGAGGCAGAATGAAAAACTGTTTTTT	CASSPTGRQNEKLFF
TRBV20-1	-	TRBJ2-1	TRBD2	TGCAGTGCTAGTAGCGGGAAGAGCTCCTACAATGAGCAGTTCTTC	CSASSGKSSYNEQFF
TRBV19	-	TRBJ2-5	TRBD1	TGTGCCAGTAGCCTTAACGACAGGGGGCAAGAGACCCAGTACTTC	CASSLNDRGQETQYF
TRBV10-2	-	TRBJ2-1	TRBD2	TGCGCCAGCAGGCTAGCGGGAGAGCAGTCCTACAATGAGCAGTTCTTC	CASRLAGEQSYNEQFF
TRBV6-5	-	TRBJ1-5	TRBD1	TGTGCCAGCAGATTGCAGGGGGACAATCAGCCCCAGCATTTT	CASRLQGDNQPQHF
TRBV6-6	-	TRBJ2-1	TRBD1	TGTGCCAGCAGTCGTCCCGCCGGGACAGGGTCCGATGAGCAGTTCTTC	CASSRPAGTGSDEQFF
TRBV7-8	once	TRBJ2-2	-	TGTGCCAGCAGCTTCCGGGCGGACACCGGGGAGCTGTTTTTT	CASSFRADTGELFF
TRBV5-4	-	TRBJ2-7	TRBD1	TGTGCCAGCAGCTTGGGGACAGGGCACGAGCAGTACTTC	CASSLGTGHEQYF
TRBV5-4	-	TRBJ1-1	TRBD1	TGTGCCAGCAGCTTTAGTACGGACAGGCACACTGAAGCTTTCTTT	CASSFSTDRHTEAFF
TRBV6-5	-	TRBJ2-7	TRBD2	TGTGCCAGCAGTTCCCCCAGGACTAGGGGTGGCTACGAGCAGTACTTC	CASSSPRTRGGYEQYF
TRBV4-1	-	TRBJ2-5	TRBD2	TGCGCCAGCAGCCAGCTAGCGGAGAAAGAGACCCAGTACTTC	CASSQLAEKETQYF
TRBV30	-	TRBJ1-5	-	TGTGCCTCCCGTTGGGGCCATAGCAATCAGCCCCAGCATTTT	CASRWGHSNQPQHF
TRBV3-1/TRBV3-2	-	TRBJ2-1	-	TGTGCCAGCAGCCAAGAGTGGCGAAATGGTAATGAGCAGTTCTTC	CASSQEWRNGNEQFF
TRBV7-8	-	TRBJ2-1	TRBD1	TGTGCCAGCAGCTTAGCGAGGAGACAGGGGGGCAATGAGCAGTTCTTC	CASSLARRQGGNEQFF
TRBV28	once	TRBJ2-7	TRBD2	TGTGCCAGCACTAGCGGGAGTCTCTACGAGCAGTACTTC	CASTSGSLYEQYF
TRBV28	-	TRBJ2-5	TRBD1	TGTGCCAGCAGTCCGTGGACAGGGGAGGGTCAAGAGACCCAGTACTTC	CASSPWTGEGQETQYF
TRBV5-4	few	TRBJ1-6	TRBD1	TGTGCCAGCAGCTTGCAGGGGGCGAATTCACCCCTCCACTTT	CASSLQGANSPLHF
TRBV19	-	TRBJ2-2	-	TGTGCCAGTAGTTTACAAGGCACCGGGGAGCTGTTTTTT	CASSLQGTGELFF
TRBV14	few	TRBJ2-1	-	TGTGCCAGCAGCCAAGTTGGGGGGATTGGCTGGGGTGAGCAGTTCTTC	CASSQVGGIGWGEQFF
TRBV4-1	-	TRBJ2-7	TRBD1	TGCGCCAGCAGCCTGACCGACAGGGGCGACTACGAGCAGTACTTC	CASSLTDRGDYEQYF
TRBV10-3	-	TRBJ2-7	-	TGTGCCATCAGTGAGGGCGGCTACGAGCAGTACTTC	CAISEGGYEQYF
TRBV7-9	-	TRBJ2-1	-	TGTGCCAGCAGCTTGGGCCTGAGCTCCTACAATGAGCAGTTCTTC	CASSLGLSSYNEQFF
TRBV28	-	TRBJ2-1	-	TGTGCCAGCAGAGCCCCCTCCTACAATGAGCAGTTCTTC	CASRAPSYNEQFF
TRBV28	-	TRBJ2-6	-	TGTGCCAGCAGTTTGAGGCCAGGGAAGGAGGGGCTTAGCCGTACTGGGGCCAACGTCCTGACTTTC	CASSLRPGKEGLSRTGANVLTF
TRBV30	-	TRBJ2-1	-	TGTGCCTGGAGGGGGGGCACCTCCTACAATGAGCAGTTCTTC	CAWRGGTSYNEQFF
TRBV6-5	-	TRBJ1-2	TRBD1	TGTGCCAGCAGTCCCCCGGGGACAGGGACCTATGGCTACACCTTC	CASSPPGTGTYGYTF
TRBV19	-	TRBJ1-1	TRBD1	TGTGCCAGTACGGGGACAGGGCGGACTGAAGCTTTCTTT	CASTGTGRTEAFF
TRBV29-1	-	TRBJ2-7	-	TGCAGCGTGAAAGAGGTAGCAGGGGCCGAGCAGTACTTC	CSVKEVAGAEQYF
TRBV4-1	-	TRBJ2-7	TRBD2	TGCGCCAGCAGCCAACTAGGGGGACTAGCGGGGTCGGGAGCCTACGAGCAGTACTTC	CASSQLGGLAGSGAYEQYF
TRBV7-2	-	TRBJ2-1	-	TGTGCCAGCAGCTTATGGGGATCCAATGAGCAGTTCTTC	CASSLWGSNEQFF
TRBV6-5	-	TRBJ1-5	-	TGTGCCAGCCAGCCCAGCAATGTGCAGCCCCAGCATTTT	CASQPSNVQPQHF
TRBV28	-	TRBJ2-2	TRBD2	TGTGCCAGCAGTTTTTTAACGGGAGGGGCCGGGGAGCTGTTTTTT	CASSFLTGGAGELFF
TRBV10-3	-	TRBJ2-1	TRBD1	TGTGCCATCAGACCAACAGGGGGCCTTGAGCAGTTCTTC	CAIRPTGGLEQFF
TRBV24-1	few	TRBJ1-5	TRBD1	TGTGCCACCAGTCGGCAGGGGGATAGCAATCAGCCCCAGCATTTT	CATSRQGDSNQPQHF
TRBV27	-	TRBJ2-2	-	TGTGCCAGCAGTTCGTCCACGGACATAACCGGGGAGCTGTTTTTT	CASSSSTDITGELFF
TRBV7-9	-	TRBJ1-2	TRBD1	TGTGCCAGCAGCTTAGTAGGAGGACAGGGATCGGGTGGCTACACCTTC	CASSLVGGQGSGGYTF
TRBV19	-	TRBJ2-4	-	TGTGCCAGTAGTATAGGGCAGGGGTGGGCCAAAAACATTCAGTACTTC	CASSIGQGWAKNIQYF
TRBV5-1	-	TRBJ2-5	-	TGCGCCAGCAGCTTGACGGGACTGCCTCAGACCCAGTACTTC	CASSLTGLPQTQYF
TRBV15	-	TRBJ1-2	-	TGTGCCACCAGCAGAGCCCCCAGGGCGGAATATGGCTACACCTTC	CATSRAPRAEYGYTF
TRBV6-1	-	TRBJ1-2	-	TGTGCCAGCAGTGAAAGGACATTTTATGGCTACACCTTC	CASSERTFYGYTF
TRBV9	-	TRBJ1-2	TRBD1	TGTGCCAGCAGCCAGGAGGGGGCCTATGGCTACACCTTC	CASSQEGAYGYTF
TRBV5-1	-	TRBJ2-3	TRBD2	TGCGCCAGCAGCTACGGACTAGCGGGAGGGCCGGTCTTCCCAGATACGCAGTATTTT	CASSYGLAGGPVFPDTQYF
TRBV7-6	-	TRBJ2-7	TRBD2	TGTGCCAGCAGCCCTAGCGGGAGGATCCACGAGCAGTACTTC	CASSPSGRIHEQYF
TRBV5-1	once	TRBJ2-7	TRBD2	TGCGCCAGCAGACAACCGACGGGGGGGTCATACGAGCAGTACTTC	CASRQPTGGSYEQYF
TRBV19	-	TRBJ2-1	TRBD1	TGTGCCAGTAGTATTCGACAGGGGCCCTACAATGAGCAGTTCTTC	CASSIRQGPYNEQFF
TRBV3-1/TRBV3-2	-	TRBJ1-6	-	TGTGCCAGCAGCCAAAGGGGTGAAGGTAATTCACCCCTCCACTTT	CASSQRGEGNSPLHF
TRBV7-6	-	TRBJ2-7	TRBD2	TGTGCCAGCAGCCCCACTAGCGGGCAAGGAGGACACGGGCAGTACTTC	CASSPTSGQGGHGQYF
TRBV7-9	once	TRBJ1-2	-	TGTGCCAGCAGCTTTGAGGCGATCTATGGCTACACCTTC	CASSFEAIYGYTF
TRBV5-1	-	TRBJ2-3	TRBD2	TGCGCCAGCAGCTTGGCGGTGGGAGGGCCCGCAGATACGCAGTATTTT	CASSLAVGGPADTQYF
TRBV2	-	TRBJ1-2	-	TGTGCCAGCAGGGACAGTGCAGTGTCTAACTATGGCTACACCTTC	CASRDSAVSNYGYTF